This is a list of T cell receptor beta chains from one sample in a study of blood T cells in healthy people across ages. TCRdb reprocessed the 5' RACE reads with MiXCR, giving one entry per CDR3 protein. The table has more than 1,400,000 distinct CDR3 sequences, about 43% seen once; the top ten hold 7.9%. Input material: blood. The origin of the receptors is a woman aged 18-29 years in good health. The CDR3 runs from the conserved cysteine through the conserved F or W. Each record gives: V gene, clone size, J gene, D gene, CDR3 DNA, CDR3 protein. A D gene is named only where the DNA matches it firmly. Rows may omit the clone size; those that give it use once, few, many or a size class.

v_call: TRBV12-3/TRBV12-4
clone_size: many
j_call: TRBJ2-7
d_call: TRBD2
cdr3_nt: TGTGCCAGCAGTTTGCGCGGGGGCTCCTACGAGCAGTACTTC
cdr3_aa: CASSLRGGSYEQYF

v_call: TRBV20-1
clone_size: .
j_call: TRBJ2-1
d_call: .
cdr3_nt: TGCAGTGCTAGAGAAAGGCTAGCCCCAGCCAAAAACATTCAGTTCTTC
cdr3_aa: CSARERLAPAKNIQFF

v_call: TRBV27
clone_size: few
j_call: TRBJ1-2
d_call: TRBD1
cdr3_nt: TGTGCCAGCAGCCAAGTTACTCCAGGGGGTCTTGGGTATGGCTACACCTTC
cdr3_aa: CASSQVTPGGLGYGYTF

v_call: TRBV3-1
clone_size: few
j_call: TRBJ2-3
d_call: TRBD2
cdr3_nt: TGTGCCAGCAGCCCACGTTTACTAGCGGGAGGGCCTCGGACAGATACGCAGTATTTT
cdr3_aa: CASSPRLLAGGPRTDTQYF

v_call: TRBV27
clone_size: few
j_call: TRBJ2-5
d_call: TRBD2
cdr3_nt: TGTGCCAGCAGTCCTAGGGCTAGCGGGGCTCAAGAGACCCAGTACTTC
cdr3_aa: CASSPRASGAQETQYF

v_call: TRBV18
clone_size: .
j_call: TRBJ1-2
d_call: .
cdr3_nt: TGTGCCAGCTCACCACCAGAGGGTTATCTCGGCTACACCTTC
cdr3_aa: CASSPPEGYLGYTF

v_call: TRBV7-2
clone_size: .
j_call: TRBJ2-5
d_call: TRBD2
cdr3_nt: TGTGCCAGCAGCTTTGGACTAGACGGGAATGAGCAGTACTTC
cdr3_aa: CASSFGLDGNEQYF

v_call: TRBV6-5
clone_size: .
j_call: TRBJ2-2
d_call: .
cdr3_nt: TGTGCCAGCAGTTACTCGTGGAGCCCTAACGCCGGGGAGCTGTTTTTT
cdr3_aa: CASSYSWSPNAGELFF

v_call: TRBV7-2
clone_size: once
j_call: TRBJ2-7
d_call: TRBD2
cdr3_nt: TGTGCCAGCAGCTTAGGCATGACTAGCGGCGACGAGCAGTACTTC
cdr3_aa: CASSLGMTSGDEQYF

v_call: TRBV10-3
clone_size: .
j_call: TRBJ2-3
d_call: .
cdr3_nt: TGTGCCATCAGTGAGGGACAGATTACCACAGATACGCAGTATTTT
cdr3_aa: CAISEGQITTDTQYF

v_call: TRBV20-1
clone_size: .
j_call: TRBJ2-7
d_call: .
cdr3_nt: TGCAGTGCTAGAGATAACCAGGGAAGCTCCTACGAGCAGTACTTC
cdr3_aa: CSARDNQGSSYEQYF

v_call: TRBV9
clone_size: few
j_call: TRBJ2-1
d_call: TRBD1
cdr3_nt: TGTGCCAGCAGCGGAAGGACAGGTTACAATGAGCAGTTCTTC
cdr3_aa: CASSGRTGYNEQFF

v_call: TRBV24-1
clone_size: few
j_call: TRBJ2-1
d_call: TRBD2
cdr3_nt: TGTGCCACCAGTGACCCGGCGGGAGCAGAAAATGAGCAGTTCTTC
cdr3_aa: CATSDPAGAENEQFF

v_call: TRBV7-2
clone_size: .
j_call: TRBJ2-3
d_call: .
cdr3_nt: TGTGCCAGCACCTCGCGCGGGCTGAGCACAGATACGCAGTATTTT
cdr3_aa: CASTSRGLSTDTQYF

v_call: TRBV29-1
clone_size: few
j_call: TRBJ2-7
d_call: .
cdr3_nt: TGCAGCGTTGAAGACCCGGGACACCGTGGGGACGAGCAGTACTTC
cdr3_aa: CSVEDPGHRGDEQYF

v_call: TRBV29-1
clone_size: few
j_call: TRBJ2-5
d_call: .
cdr3_nt: TGCAGCGTTGAGGTCCAGGACACCCAAGAGGCCCAGTACTTC
cdr3_aa: CSVEVQDTQEAQYF

v_call: TRBV6-1
clone_size: .
j_call: TRBJ2-4
d_call: TRBD1
cdr3_nt: TGTGCCAGCAGTACCCGGGGACAGTGGGACATTCAGTACTTC
cdr3_aa: CASSTRGQWDIQYF

v_call: TRBV28
clone_size: once
j_call: TRBJ1-5
d_call: TRBD1
cdr3_nt: TGTGCCAGCAGGGCAACAGGGGGCGCTCCCCAGCCCCAGCATTTT
cdr3_aa: CASRATGGAPQPQHF

v_call: TRBV20-1
clone_size: .
j_call: TRBJ2-4
d_call: TRBD1
cdr3_nt: TGCAGTACTAATCGTCCAGGGGGATCCAAAAACATTCAGTACTTC
cdr3_aa: CSTNRPGGSKNIQYF

v_call: TRBV12-3/TRBV12-4
clone_size: .
j_call: TRBJ1-2
d_call: TRBD1
cdr3_nt: TGTGCCAGCAGTTCCTCGACAGGGGGTGGCTACACCTTC
cdr3_aa: CASSSSTGGGYTF

v_call: TRBV5-1
clone_size: few
j_call: TRBJ2-7
d_call: TRBD2
cdr3_nt: TGCGCCAGCAGCTTGGGGCTAGCGGGGGCCCCCTTCTACAATGAGCAGTACTTC
cdr3_aa: CASSLGLAGAPFYNEQYF

v_call: TRBV11-2
clone_size: .
j_call: TRBJ2-3
d_call: TRBD2
cdr3_nt: TGTGCCAGCAGCTTAGTGGCGGGAGGGCATCCCATCGGAACAGATACGCAGTATTTT
cdr3_aa: CASSLVAGGHPIGTDTQYF

v_call: TRBV9
clone_size: few
j_call: TRBJ2-7
d_call: TRBD1
cdr3_nt: TGTGCCAGCAGCTCAGCTCCGGGACAGGGTCGGGACGAGCAGTACTTC
cdr3_aa: CASSSAPGQGRDEQYF

v_call: TRBV20-1
clone_size: .
j_call: TRBJ1-1
d_call: .
cdr3_nt: TGCAGTGCTAGAGATATGCAGGCCCCTACTGAAGCTTTCTTT
cdr3_aa: CSARDMQAPTEAFF

v_call: TRBV4-1
clone_size: .
j_call: TRBJ2-3
d_call: TRBD1
cdr3_nt: TGCGCCAGCAGAAATACAGGGGGCACAGATACGCAGTATTTT
cdr3_aa: CASRNTGGTDTQYF

v_call: TRBV6-1
clone_size: few
j_call: TRBJ2-1
d_call: TRBD2
cdr3_nt: TGTGCCAGCACCGGAAAACTAGCGGGAGAACGTATCACGCCCGATGGTGAGCAGTTCTTC
cdr3_aa: CASTGKLAGERITPDGEQFF

v_call: TRBV20-1
clone_size: .
j_call: TRBJ2-7
d_call: TRBD2
cdr3_nt: TGCAGTACGAAACTAGCGCGTGCTAACAATGAGCAGTACTTC
cdr3_aa: CSTKLARANNEQYF

v_call: TRBV3-1
clone_size: few
j_call: TRBJ2-4
d_call: .
cdr3_nt: TGTGCCAGCAGCCAAAGGCCAGGTGGAGAGCAGTACTTC
cdr3_aa: CASSQRPGGEQYF

v_call: TRBV29-1
clone_size: .
j_call: TRBJ1-1
d_call: .
cdr3_nt: TGCAGCGTTGAAGATCTTCAGGGCACTGAAGCTTTCTTT
cdr3_aa: CSVEDLQGTEAFF

v_call: TRBV5-5
clone_size: .
j_call: TRBJ1-3
d_call: TRBD1
cdr3_nt: TGTGCCAGCAGCGTCACAGGGGGATCTGGAAACACCATATATTTT
cdr3_aa: CASSVTGGSGNTIYF

v_call: TRBV6-5
clone_size: few
j_call: TRBJ1-1
d_call: .
cdr3_nt: TGTGCCAGCAGAACAGGGTTGGGATATGGCACTGAAGCTTTCTTT
cdr3_aa: CASRTGLGYGTEAFF

v_call: TRBV20-1
clone_size: .
j_call: TRBJ1-4
d_call: .
cdr3_nt: TGCAGTGCTAGAGCCACAGGGAATTCTAATGAAAAACTGTTTTTT
cdr3_aa: CSARATGNSNEKLFF

v_call: TRBV6-2/TRBV6-3
clone_size: .
j_call: TRBJ2-1
d_call: TRBD2
cdr3_nt: TGTGCCAGCAGTTGGACTAGCGGGGGGGCATCAAATGAGCAGTTCTTC
cdr3_aa: CASSWTSGGASNEQFF

v_call: TRBV10-3
clone_size: .
j_call: TRBJ2-7
d_call: .
cdr3_nt: TGTGCCATCAGTCTAGTTGGTCGTCAGGAGCAGTACTTC
cdr3_aa: CAISLVGRQEQYF

v_call: TRBV2
clone_size: .
j_call: TRBJ1-2
d_call: TRBD1
cdr3_nt: TGTGCCAGCACGGCCTATAGTCATACAGGGGATGGCTACACCTTC
cdr3_aa: CASTAYSHTGDGYTF

v_call: TRBV30
clone_size: .
j_call: TRBJ1-2
d_call: .
cdr3_nt: TGTGCCTGCGAAGAGCGGCCAGGGACCCTCTATGGCTACACCTTC
cdr3_aa: CACEERPGTLYGYTF

v_call: TRBV6-1
clone_size: .
j_call: TRBJ2-1
d_call: .
cdr3_nt: TGTGCCAGCAGTATCCAATATTTACAGGGAATCTTCCCCAATGAGCAGTTCTTC
cdr3_aa: CASSIQYLQGIFPNEQFF

v_call: TRBV4-2
clone_size: once
j_call: TRBJ2-5
d_call: .
cdr3_nt: TGTGCCAGCAGCCAAGGGCGGAGAGGGTTTTTCGACAATGAGCAGTACTTC
cdr3_aa: CASSQGRRGFFDNEQYF

v_call: TRBV9
clone_size: .
j_call: TRBJ1-2
d_call: .
cdr3_nt: TGTGCCAGCAGCCCAGGGGAGGGGGAGGTCTATGGCTACACCTTC
cdr3_aa: CASSPGEGEVYGYTF

v_call: TRBV5-1
clone_size: many
j_call: TRBJ2-3
d_call: .
cdr3_nt: TGCGCCAGCAGCTTGAGCGGTCCCCGAAGCACAGATACGCAGTATTTT
cdr3_aa: CASSLSGPRSTDTQYF

v_call: TRBV2
clone_size: .
j_call: TRBJ1-5
d_call: .
cdr3_nt: TGTGCCAGCACCTCAGGGACTTCCGATCAGCCCCAGCATTTT
cdr3_aa: CASTSGTSDQPQHF

v_call: TRBV6-1
clone_size: .
j_call: TRBJ2-7
d_call: TRBD1
cdr3_nt: TGTGCCAGCAGTGGCACTGGGACAGGGGGCTACGAGCAGTACTTC
cdr3_aa: CASSGTGTGGYEQYF

v_call: TRBV4-1
clone_size: few
j_call: TRBJ2-1
d_call: .
cdr3_nt: TGCGCCAGCAGCCAAGGTCCGGAGGAGCAGTTCTTC
cdr3_aa: CASSQGPEEQFF

v_call: TRBV25-1
clone_size: .
j_call: TRBJ2-2
d_call: .
cdr3_nt: TGTGCCAGCTCGCATTCGAACACCGGGGAGCTGTTTTTT
cdr3_aa: CASSHSNTGELFF

v_call: TRBV5-1
clone_size: many
j_call: TRBJ2-7
d_call: .
cdr3_nt: TGCGCCAGCTCCACACCCGGGTTCGAGCAGTACTTC
cdr3_aa: CASSTPGFEQYF

v_call: TRBV29-1
clone_size: .
j_call: TRBJ2-7
d_call: .
cdr3_nt: TGCAGCGTTGGGAGGGGACGGGGTGAGCAGTACTTC
cdr3_aa: CSVGRGRGEQYF